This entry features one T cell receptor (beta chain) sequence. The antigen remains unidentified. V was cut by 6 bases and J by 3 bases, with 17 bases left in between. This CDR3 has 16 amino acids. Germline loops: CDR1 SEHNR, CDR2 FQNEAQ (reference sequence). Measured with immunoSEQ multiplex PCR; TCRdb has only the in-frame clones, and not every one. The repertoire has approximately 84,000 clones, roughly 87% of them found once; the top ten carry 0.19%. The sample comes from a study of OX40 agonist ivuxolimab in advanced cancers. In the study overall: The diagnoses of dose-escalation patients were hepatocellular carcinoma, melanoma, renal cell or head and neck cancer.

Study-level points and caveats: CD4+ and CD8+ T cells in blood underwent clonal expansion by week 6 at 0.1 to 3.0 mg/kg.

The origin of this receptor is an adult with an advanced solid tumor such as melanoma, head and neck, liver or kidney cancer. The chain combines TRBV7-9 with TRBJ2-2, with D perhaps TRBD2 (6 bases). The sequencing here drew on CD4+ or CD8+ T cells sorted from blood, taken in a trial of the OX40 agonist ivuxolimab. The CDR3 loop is CASREEYGSDTGELFF. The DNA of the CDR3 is TGTGCCAGCAGAGAGGAGTACGGGAGTGACACCGGGGAGCTGTTTTTT.